Given below is one TCR beta chain in context. This receptor's antigen is unknown. Base qualities were left out, and no much larger clone turns up one base away. The protocol used for the library was PCR. These reads were obtained on an Illumina HiSeq 2500. To normalize quantification of the TCRbeta repertoire, the TCR libraries were built with molecular barcoding that relied on unique molecular identifiers. In TCRdb, the public reads were trimmed at Q25 with fastp and aligned with MiXCR, with productive beta chains retained. Each record represents a unique CDR3 protein, reported with the most common genes and DNA among its rows. A total of approximately 520,000 distinct CDR3 sequences appear in this sample, more than 9.5% of them only once. Approximately 14% of the sample belongs to the ten largest clones. The data belong to a study of T-cell reconstitution after alpha-beta-depleted transplantation in children (dated by TCRdb to 2016 to 2017). Context from the whole study: Using TCR repertoire profiling, the study followed T-cell immune reconstitution in a quantitative way in children after TCRalphabeta/CD19-depleted allogeneic hematopoietic cell transplantation.

Sample treatment or condition, as interpreted from the label and publication: allogeneic hematopoietic cell transplantation with graft depleted of TCRalphabeta T cells and CD19 B cells. The children who served as transplant recipients had been given grafts of TCRalphabeta/CD19-depleted allogeneic hematopoietic cells. The investigation overall reported the following: In some patients, high TCRbeta diversity at day 60 was attributed to recipient T cells and intrathymic progenitors that had survived conditioning. The apparently early recovery of alphabetaT-cell counts about two months after transplant reportedly depended on only several hundred rapidly expanded clones that came from non-depleted graft cells. Hyperexpanded clone frequencies declined over subsequent months; after one year, T-cell counts and TCRbeta diversity were mostly attributed to newly produced T cells.

CDR1 SGHRS and CDR2 YFSETQ are derived from the germline V gene. Compared with germline, V lacks 2 bases and J lacks 3 bases; bases without a gene match: 2. Inclusive of the bounding cysteine and phenylalanine, the CDR3 is 14 residues long. CDR3 DNA only is kept here, 42 bases in frame from base 1. The chain links TRBV5-1 with TRBJ2-5, and TRBD2 aligns with 9 junction nucleotides. This receptor was taken from a female patient aged 2-10 years who had a stem cell transplant for aplastic anemia, so the T cells may come from the graft donor. The material was PBMCs, mostly from graft donor cells, obtained 180 days after TCRalphabeta/CD19-depleted stem cell transplant. The sequenced DNA is TGCGCCAGCAGCTTTCGACTAGCGGAAGAGACCCAGTACTTC. Its translation reads: CASSFRLAEETQYF.